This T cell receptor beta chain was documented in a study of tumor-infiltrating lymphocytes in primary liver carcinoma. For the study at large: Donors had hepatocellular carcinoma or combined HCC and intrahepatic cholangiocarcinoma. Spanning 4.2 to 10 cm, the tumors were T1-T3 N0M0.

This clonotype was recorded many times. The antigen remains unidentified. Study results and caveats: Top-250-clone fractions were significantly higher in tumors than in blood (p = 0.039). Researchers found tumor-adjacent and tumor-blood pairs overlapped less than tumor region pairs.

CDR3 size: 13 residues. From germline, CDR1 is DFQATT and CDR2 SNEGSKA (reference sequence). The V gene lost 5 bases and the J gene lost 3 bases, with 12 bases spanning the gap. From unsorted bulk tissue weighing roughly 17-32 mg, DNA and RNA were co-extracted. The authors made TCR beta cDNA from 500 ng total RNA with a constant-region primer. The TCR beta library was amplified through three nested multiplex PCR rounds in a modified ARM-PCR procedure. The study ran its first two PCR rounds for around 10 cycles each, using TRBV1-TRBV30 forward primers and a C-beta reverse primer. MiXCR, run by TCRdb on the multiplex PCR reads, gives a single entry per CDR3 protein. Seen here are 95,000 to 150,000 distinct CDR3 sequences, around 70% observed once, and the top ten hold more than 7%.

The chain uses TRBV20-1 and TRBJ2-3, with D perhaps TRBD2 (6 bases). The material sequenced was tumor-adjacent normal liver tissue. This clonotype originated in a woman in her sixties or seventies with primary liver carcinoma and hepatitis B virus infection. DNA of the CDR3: TGCAGTGCTCAGGGCAGCGGGACAGATACGCAGTATTTT. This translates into CSAQGSGTDTQYF.